The next 4 T cell receptor beta chains were all read from a single sample in a study of early T cells in non-severe SARS-CoV-2 infection (dated by TCRdb to the early 2020s). Library preparation employed 5' RACE. The instrument given in TCRdb is NextSeq 500. Starting from the raw public reads, TCRdb applied fastp trimming at Q25, assembled clones with MiXCR and retained in-frame beta chains. Records with the same CDR3 protein are collapsed into one entry carrying the most frequent genes and DNA. Here the sample has about 71,000 distinct CDR3 sequences; about 14% occur a single time. The top ten clonotypes cover less than 5% of the sample. The sequencing here drew on whole blood, taken at baseline. These receptors were collected from an adult who was a healthcare worker with PCR-confirmed SARS-CoV-2 infection or an uninfected control (not recorded which).

The chain employs TRBV14 and TRBJ1-4; a possible D gene is TRBD1 (5 bases). Germline V gene lookup returns CDR1 SGHDN and CDR2 FVKESK. Trimming took 4 bases from V and 8 from J, leaving 17 bases between them. The CDR3 has 15 residues. The CDR3 loop is CASSRALGASEKLFF. Here the CDR3 DNA reads TGTGCCAGCAGCCGAGCTCTCGGGGCATCCGAAAAACTGTTTTTT.

This clonotype was picked up a small number of times. The chain joins TRBV12-3 or TRBV12-4 to TRBJ1-6, with D possibly matching TRBD1 (6 bases). The CDR3 contains 15 residues. Trimming pared 6 bases from V and 11 bases from J, leaving 20 bases between. CDR3 loop: CASSPQGRLGTPLHF. The CDR3 coding sequence is TGTGCCAGCAGCCCCCAGGGGAGGCTCGGGACACCCCTCCACTTT.

The rearrangement uses TRBV5-4 and TRBJ2-2; tentatively, D is TRBD1 or TRBD2 (5 bases each). The CDR3 runs to 15 residues. With 3 bases removed from V and 5 bases from J, the gap between germline ends came to 14 bases. In germline, CDR1 is SGHNT, CDR2 YYREEE (reference sequence). Here the CDR3 reads CASSSGTRGTGELFF. The DNA for the CDR3 is TGTGCCAGCAGCTCCGGGACCCGCGGGACCGGGGAGCTGTTTTTT. The full variable domain, completed using reference TRBV5-4 and TRBJ2-2, is ETGVTQSPTHLIKTRGQQVTLRCSSQSGHNTVSWYQQALGQGPQFIFQYYREEENGRGNFPPRFSGLQFPNYSSELNVNALELDDSALYLCASSSGTRGTGELFFGEGSRLTVL.

This clonotype was detected ten times or more. The chain joins TRBV29-1 to TRBJ2-2; TRBD2 aligns across 12 bases. V lost 3 bases and J lost 6; bases outside the gene matches: 5. CDR3 length: 15 residues. Germline CDR1 is SQVTM and CDR2 is ANQGSEA. The CDR3 region has the DNA TGCAGCGTTGAGGGGGGACTAGCGGGTGCCGGGGAGCTGTTTTTT. This translates into CSVEGGLAGAGELFF.